This T cell receptor (beta chain) was recovered during a study of blood T cell repertoires in COVID-19. This CDR3 has 14 amino acids. Germline V CDR1 and CDR2: SGDLS, YYNGEE. Trimming shortened V by 0 bases and J by 8 bases, and 12 bases separated the two germline ends. The assay was immunoSEQ multiplex PCR, and TCRdb's table has in-frame clones only and misses some. The sample yields 92,000 or so clones, roughly 88% seen once. The sequence was obtained from a man aged 55 to 70 with acute or convalescent COVID-19. V and J are TRBV9 and TRBJ1-5; D call uncertain. Input material: peripheral blood. The CDR3 is CASSVGAQAEPQHF. CDR3 coding DNA: TGTGCCAGCAGCGTAGGCGCGCAGGCCGAGCCCCAGCATTTT.